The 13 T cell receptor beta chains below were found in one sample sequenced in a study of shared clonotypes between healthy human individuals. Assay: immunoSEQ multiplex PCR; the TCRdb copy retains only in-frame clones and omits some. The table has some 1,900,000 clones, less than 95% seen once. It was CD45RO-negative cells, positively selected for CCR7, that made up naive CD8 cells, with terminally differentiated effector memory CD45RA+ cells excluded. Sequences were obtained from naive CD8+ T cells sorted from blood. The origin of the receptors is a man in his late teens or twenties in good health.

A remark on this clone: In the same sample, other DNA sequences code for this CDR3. Here the CDR3 reads CASSLGLYNEQFF. The CDR3 DNA reads TGTGCCAGCAGCCTTGGACTCTACAATGAGCAGTTCTTC. V usage is TRBV7-3 and J usage is TRBJ2-1; D perhaps matches TRBD2 (5 bases). CDR1 and CDR2 from the germline V gene are SGHTA and FQGTGA. This CDR3 comprises 13 residues. The germline V and J ends were trimmed by 5 bases and 3 bases, with 8 bases remaining between them. Drawing the rest from reference TRBV7-3 and TRBJ2-1, the complete variable domain is GAGVSQTPSNKVTEKGKYVELRCDPISGHTALYWYRQSLGQGPEFLIYFQGTGAADDSGLPNDRFFAVRPEGSVSTLKIQRTERGDSAVYLCASSLGLYNEQFFGPGTRLTVL.

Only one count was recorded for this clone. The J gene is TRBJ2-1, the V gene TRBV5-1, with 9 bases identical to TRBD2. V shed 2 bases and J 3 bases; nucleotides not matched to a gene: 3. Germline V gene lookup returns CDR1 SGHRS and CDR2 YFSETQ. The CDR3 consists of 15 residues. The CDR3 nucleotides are TGCGCCAGCAGCTTACAGCGGGGGGACTACAATGAGCAGTTCTTC. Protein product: CASSLQRGDYNEQFF.

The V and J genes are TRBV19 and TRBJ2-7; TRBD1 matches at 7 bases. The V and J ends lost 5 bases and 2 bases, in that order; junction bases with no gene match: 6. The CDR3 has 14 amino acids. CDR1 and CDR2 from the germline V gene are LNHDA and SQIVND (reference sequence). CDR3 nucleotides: TGTGCCAGTAGTCCTGGGGACAGTACCTACGAGCAGTACTTC. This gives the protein CASSPGDSTYEQYF.

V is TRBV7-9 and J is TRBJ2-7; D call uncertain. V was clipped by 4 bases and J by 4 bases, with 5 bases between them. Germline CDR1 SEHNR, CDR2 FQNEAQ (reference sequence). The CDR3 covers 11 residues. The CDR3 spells CASSSEYEQYF. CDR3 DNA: TGTGCCAGCAGCTCTGAGTACGAGCAGTACTTC.

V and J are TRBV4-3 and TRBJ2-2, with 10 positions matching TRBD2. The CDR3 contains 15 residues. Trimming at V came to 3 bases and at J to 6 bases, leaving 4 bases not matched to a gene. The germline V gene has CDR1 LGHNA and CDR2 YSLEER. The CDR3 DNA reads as TGCGCCAGCAGCCACGTTCTAGCGGGAGCCGGGGAGCTGTTTTTT. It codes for CASSHVLAGAGELFF.

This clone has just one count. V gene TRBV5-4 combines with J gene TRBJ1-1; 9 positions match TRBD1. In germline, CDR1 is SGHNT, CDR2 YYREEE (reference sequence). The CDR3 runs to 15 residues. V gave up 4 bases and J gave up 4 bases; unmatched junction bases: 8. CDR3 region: CASSAGDREGTEAFF. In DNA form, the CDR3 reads TGTGCCAGCAGCGCAGGGGACAGGGAAGGCACTGAAGCTTTCTTT.

The CDR3 loop reads CASSQEGQGAALDGYTF. In nucleotides, the CDR3 is TGCGCCAGCAGCCAAGAAGGGCAGGGGGCGGCTTTGGATGGCTACACCTTC. The genes are TRBV4-1 and TRBJ1-2, with 8 bases that match TRBD1. Germline CDR1 MGHRA, CDR2 YSYEKL. Germline trimming cut 0 bases from V and 6 bases from J; bases unmatched to any gene: 12. The CDR3 consists of 17 residues.

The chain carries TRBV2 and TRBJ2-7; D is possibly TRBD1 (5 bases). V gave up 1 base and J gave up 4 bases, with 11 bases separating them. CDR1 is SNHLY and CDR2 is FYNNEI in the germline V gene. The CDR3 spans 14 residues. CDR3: CASSEGAGIYEQYF. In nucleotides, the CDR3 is TGTGCCAGCAGTGAAGGGGCAGGGATATACGAGCAGTACTTC.

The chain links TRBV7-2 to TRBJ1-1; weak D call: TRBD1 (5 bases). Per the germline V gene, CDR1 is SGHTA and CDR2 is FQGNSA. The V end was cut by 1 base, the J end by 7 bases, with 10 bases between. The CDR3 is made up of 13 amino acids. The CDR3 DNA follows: TGTGCCAGCAGCTTAGTTTCGGGGGATGAAGCTTTCTTT. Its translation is CASSLVSGDEAFF. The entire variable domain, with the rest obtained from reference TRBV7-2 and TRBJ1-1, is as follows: GAGVSQSPSNKVTEKGKDVELRCDPISGHTALYWYRQSLGQGLEFLIYFQGNSAPDKSGLPSDRFSAERTGGSVSTLTIQRTQQEDSAVYLCASSLVSGDEAFFGQGTRLTVV.

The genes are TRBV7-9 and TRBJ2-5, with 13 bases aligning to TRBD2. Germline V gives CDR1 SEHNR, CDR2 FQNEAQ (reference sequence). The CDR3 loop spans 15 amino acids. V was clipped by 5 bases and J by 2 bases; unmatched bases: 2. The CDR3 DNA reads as TGTGCCAGCAGCGGGACTAGCGGGATTCAAGAGACCCAGTACTTC. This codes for CASSGTSGIQETQYF.

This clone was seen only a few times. The CDR3, as DNA: TGTGCCAGCAGCCGGGACGGCAATCAGCCCCAGCATTTT. Protein sequence: CASSRDGNQPQHF. This sequence joins TRBV13 and TRBJ1-5, with TRBD1 as a possible D gene (5 bases). The CDR3 is made up of 13 amino acids. Germline-derived CDR1 and CDR2 are PRHDT and FYEKMQ (reference sequence). V lost 5 bases and J lost 2, with 7 bases in between.

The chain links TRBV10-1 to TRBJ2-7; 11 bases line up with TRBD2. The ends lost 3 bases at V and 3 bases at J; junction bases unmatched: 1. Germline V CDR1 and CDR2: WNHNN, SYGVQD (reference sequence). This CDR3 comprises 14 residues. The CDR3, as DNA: TGCGCCAGCAGTGAACTAGCGGGAGACTACGAGCAGTACTTC. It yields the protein CASSELAGDYEQYF.

CDR3: CASRARAGVYDEQYF. The CDR3 coding sequence is TGTGCCAGCAGGGCCCGTGCGGGAGTCTATGACGAGCAGTACTTC. The genes are TRBV7-8 and TRBJ2-7, with 7 bases matching TRBD2. Per germline, CDR1 SGHVS and CDR2 FQNEAQ. The length of the CDR3 is 15 residues. V trimming: 6 bases; J trimming: 5 bases; junction bases outside the gene matches: 13.